This TCR beta chain was observed in a study of T cells in Graves' hyperthyroidism and ophthalmopathy. Study context: Peripheral blood was collected at initial diagnosis, before any treatment.

Amplification of TCR beta CDR3 regions was performed using RNA transcripts as template. Researchers ran a first-round RT-PCR on the TCR CDR3 using the HTBI primer set. TCRdb reprocessed the multiplex PCR reads with MiXCR, giving one entry per CDR3 protein. The sample yields about 360,000 distinct CDR3 sequences, roughly 12% seen once. The sample holds many counts of this clonotype. The sample was blood. The sequence derives from a man younger than 45 with Graves' hyperthyroidism that later progressed to Graves' ophthalmopathy.

As DNA, the CDR3 is TGTGCCAGCAGTGTGACTAGCGGGGAGAACACCGGGGAGCTGTTTTTT. Translating it yields CASSVTSGENTGELFF. The rearrangement joins TRBV6-1 to TRBJ2-2, with 11 bases fitting TRBD2. V shed 4 bases and J 1 base; nucleotides not matched to a gene: 2. The CDR3 contains 16 residues. Germline V lookup: CDR1 MNHNS, CDR2 SASEGT.